The sequence of this TCR beta chain was determined in a study of T cell responses to AZD1222 COVID-19 vaccine. Points from the study as a whole: The study sampled repertoires only after the peak T cell response. Spike-specific TCR depth and breadth grew after two AZD1222 doses. Baseline antibody screening turned up just a handful of seropositive AZD1222 recipients.

Trimming took off 2 bases at V and 5 bases at J, with 13 bases between the two ends. This CDR3 region has 15 residues. Per the germline V gene, CDR1 is LGHNA and CDR2 is YNFKEQ. Comments on this clone: Antigen: not known.

The data were produced by immunoSEQ multiplex PCR, yet TCRdb's version contains in-frame clones alone and is incomplete. The sample has 130,000 to 150,000 clones, around 84% seen once. Whether given at about 4 or about 12 weeks, second doses were pooled. The V call is TRBV4-2, the J call TRBJ1-5; the D is unclear. The receptor's source is an adult who received the AZD1222 COVID-19 vaccine. The sample was peripheral blood, taken 28 days after the second AZD1222 dose. Here the CDR3 reads CASSQRPTADQPQHF. The CDR3 nucleotides read TGTGCCAGCAGCCAAAGGCCTACAGCAGATCAGCCCCAGCATTTT.